This T cell receptor (beta chain) was captured by sequencing in a study of control samples from healthy donors and cancer patients. In germline, CDR1 is MNHGY, CDR2 SVAAGI. V gave up 6 bases and J gave up 15 bases, with 6 bases separating them. This CDR3 is built from 8 residues. Only in-frame clones appear in the TCRdb table, and some are missing; sequencing was by immunoSEQ multiplex PCR. The table shows more than 150,000 clones, with over 85% occurring only once. The sample consisted of blood. The sequence came from a man aged 50 or older in good health. The J gene is TRBJ1-5, the V gene TRBV6-9; no clear D gene. CDR3 nucleotides: TGTGCCAGCAGGATCTGGCATTTT. Amino acids: CASRIWHF.